The T cell receptor beta chain described here comes from a study of regulatory T cells in long-lasting Graves disease. Study details: Antithyroid drug intake by newly diagnosed Graves' patients had lasted under 3 months.

Germline V gene data show CDR1 as SNHLY and CDR2 as FYNNEI. Trimming pared 3 bases from V and 8 bases from J, leaving 17 bases between. The CDR3 covers 15 residues. Regarding time point: newly diagnosed GD, antithyroid drugs for less than 3 months. RNA isolated from PBMCs was used to make the TCR library. With regard to this clonotype: Its antigen remains unidentified.

To make TCR beta libraries, researchers used iRepertoire HTBI primers and Arm-PCR of CDR3 regions. TCRdb redid the calling of the multiplex PCR reads with MiXCR, one entry per CDR3 protein. The table lists approximately 400,000 distinct CDR3 sequences, approximately 15% of them singletons. Findings and caveats of the study: The TCR repertoire of persistent Graves' patients was less diverse than that of newly diagnosed ones.

This sample also belongs to another study, concerning T cells in Graves' hyperthyroidism and ophthalmopathy. From that study: Each diagnosis was grounded in clinical symptoms, serum thyroxine and TRAb, thyroid ultrasound, and orbital computed tomography. The TCR CDR3 first-round RT-PCR relied on the HTBI primer set.

This sequence was found in a young woman with Graves disease. This material consisted of peripheral blood mononuclear cells (PBMCs), taken at new diagnosis, from a patient treated with antithyroid drugs. The V gene is TRBV2, the J gene TRBJ2-1, with TRBD2 as a possible D gene (6 bases). CDR3 region: CASSDVGRGEDEQFF. In nucleotides, the CDR3 is TGTGCCAGCAGTGATGTCGGGAGAGGGGAGGATGAGCAGTTCTTC.